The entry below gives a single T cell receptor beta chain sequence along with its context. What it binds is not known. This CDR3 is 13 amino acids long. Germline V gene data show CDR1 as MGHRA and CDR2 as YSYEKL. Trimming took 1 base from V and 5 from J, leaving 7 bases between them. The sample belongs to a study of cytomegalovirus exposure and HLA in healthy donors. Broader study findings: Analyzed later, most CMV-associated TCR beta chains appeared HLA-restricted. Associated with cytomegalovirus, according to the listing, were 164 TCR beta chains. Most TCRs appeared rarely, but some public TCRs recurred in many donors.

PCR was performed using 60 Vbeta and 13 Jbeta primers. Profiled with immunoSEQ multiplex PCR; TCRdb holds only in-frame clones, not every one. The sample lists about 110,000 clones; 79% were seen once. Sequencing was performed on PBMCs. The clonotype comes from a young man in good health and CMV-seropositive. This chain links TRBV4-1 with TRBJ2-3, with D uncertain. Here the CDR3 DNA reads TGCGCCAGCAGCCAAGTTCCGTTAGATACGCAGTATTTT. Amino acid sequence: CASSQVPLDTQYF.